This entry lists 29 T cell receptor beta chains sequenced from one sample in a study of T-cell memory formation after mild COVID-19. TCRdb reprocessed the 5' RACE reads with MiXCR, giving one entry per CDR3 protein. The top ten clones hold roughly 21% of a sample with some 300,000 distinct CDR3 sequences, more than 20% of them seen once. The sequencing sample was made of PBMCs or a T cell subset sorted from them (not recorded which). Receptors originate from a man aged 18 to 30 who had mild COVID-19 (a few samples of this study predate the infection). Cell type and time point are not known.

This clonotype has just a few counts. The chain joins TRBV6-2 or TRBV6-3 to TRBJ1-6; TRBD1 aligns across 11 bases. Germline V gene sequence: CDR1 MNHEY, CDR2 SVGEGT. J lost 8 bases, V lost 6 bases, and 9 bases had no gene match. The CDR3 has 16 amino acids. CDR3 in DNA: TGTGCCAGCAGCGTACCATGGACAGGGGGCGATTCACCCCTCCACTTT. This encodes CASSVPWTGGDSPLHF.

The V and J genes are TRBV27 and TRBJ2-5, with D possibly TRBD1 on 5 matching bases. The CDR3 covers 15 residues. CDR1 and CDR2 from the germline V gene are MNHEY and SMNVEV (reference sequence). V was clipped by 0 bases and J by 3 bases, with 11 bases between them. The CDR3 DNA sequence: TGTGCCAGCAGTTTATCTGCCAGGGTAGAAGAGACCCAGTACTTC. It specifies CASSLSARVEETQYF.

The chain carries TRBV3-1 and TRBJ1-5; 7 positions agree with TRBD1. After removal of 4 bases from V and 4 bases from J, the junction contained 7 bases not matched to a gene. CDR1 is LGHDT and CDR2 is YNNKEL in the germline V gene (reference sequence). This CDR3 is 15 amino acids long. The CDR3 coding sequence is TGTGCCAGCAGCCGGACGGACAGGCCTAATCAGCCCCAGCATTTT. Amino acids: CASSRTDRPNQPQHF. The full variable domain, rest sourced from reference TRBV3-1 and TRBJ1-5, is DTAVSQTPKYLVTQMGNDKSIKCEQNLGHDTMYWYKQDSKKFLKIMFSYNNKELIINETVPNRFSPKSPDKAHLNLHINSLELGDSAVYFCASSRTDRPNQPQHFGDGTRLSIL.

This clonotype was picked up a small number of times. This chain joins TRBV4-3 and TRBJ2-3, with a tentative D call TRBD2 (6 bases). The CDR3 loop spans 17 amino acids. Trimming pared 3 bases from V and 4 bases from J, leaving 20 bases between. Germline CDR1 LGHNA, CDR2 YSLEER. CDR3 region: CASSQIAGTQRADTQYF. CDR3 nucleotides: TGCGCCAGCAGCCAGATCGCCGGGACTCAGCGCGCAGATACGCAGTATTTT.

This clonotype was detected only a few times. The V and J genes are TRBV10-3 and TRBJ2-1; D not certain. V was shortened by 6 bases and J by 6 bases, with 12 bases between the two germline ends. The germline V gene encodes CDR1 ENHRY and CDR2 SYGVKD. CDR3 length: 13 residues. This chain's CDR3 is CAISVTVSNEQFF. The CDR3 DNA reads TGTGCCATCAGCGTCACGGTAAGCAATGAGCAGTTCTTC.

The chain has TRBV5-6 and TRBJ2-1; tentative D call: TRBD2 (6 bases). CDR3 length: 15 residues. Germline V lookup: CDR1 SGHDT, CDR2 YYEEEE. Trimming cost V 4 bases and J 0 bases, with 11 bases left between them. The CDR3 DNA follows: TGTGCCAGCAGCCCGGGGGAGAGCTCCTACAATGAGCAGTTCTTC. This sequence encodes CASSPGESSYNEQFF.

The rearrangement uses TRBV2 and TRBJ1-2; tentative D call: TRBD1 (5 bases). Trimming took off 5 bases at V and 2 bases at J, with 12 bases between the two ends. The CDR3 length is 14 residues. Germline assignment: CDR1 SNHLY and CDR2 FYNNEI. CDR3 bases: TGTGCCAGCAGTCCGACGACAGAGAACTATGGCTACACCTTC. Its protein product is CASSPTTENYGYTF.

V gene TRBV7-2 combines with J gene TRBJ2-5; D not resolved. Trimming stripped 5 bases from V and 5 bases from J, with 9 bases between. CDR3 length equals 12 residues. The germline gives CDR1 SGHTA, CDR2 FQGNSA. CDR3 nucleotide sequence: TGTGCCAGCAGCGGGATGGGGGAGACCCAGTACTTC. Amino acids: CASSGMGETQYF.

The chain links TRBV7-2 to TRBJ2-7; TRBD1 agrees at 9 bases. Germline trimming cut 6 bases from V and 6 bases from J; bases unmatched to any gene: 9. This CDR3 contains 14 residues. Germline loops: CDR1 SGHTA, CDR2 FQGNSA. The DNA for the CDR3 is TGTGCCAGCAGGTCCGGGGACAGGGTTGGCGAGCAGTACTTC. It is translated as CASRSGDRVGEQYF.

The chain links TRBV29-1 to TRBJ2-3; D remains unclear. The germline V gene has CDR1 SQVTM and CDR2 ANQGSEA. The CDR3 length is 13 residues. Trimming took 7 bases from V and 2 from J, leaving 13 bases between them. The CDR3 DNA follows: TGCAGCGCCGGAATTCGATTCACAGATACGCAGTATTTT. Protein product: CSAGIRFTDTQYF.

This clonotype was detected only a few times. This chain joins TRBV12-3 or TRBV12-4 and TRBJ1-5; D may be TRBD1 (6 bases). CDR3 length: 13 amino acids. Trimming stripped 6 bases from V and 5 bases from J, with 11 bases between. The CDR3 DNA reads TGTGCCAGCAGGTGGACAGAAGATCAGCCCCAGCATTTT. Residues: CASRWTEDQPQHF.

CDR3 DNA sequence: TGCAGTGCTAGGAGAGCAGGGGGGGACGAAAAACTGTTTTTT. Protein sequence: CSARRAGGDEKLFF. The rearrangement joins TRBV20-1 to TRBJ1-4; 7 positions match TRBD1. V trimming: 3 bases; J trimming: 8 bases; junction bases outside the gene matches: 9. This CDR3 has 14 residues. Germline CDR1 DFQATT, CDR2 SNEGSKA (reference sequence).

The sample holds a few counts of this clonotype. The DNA for the CDR3 is TGTGCCAGCAGTCGACAGGGGGGAGGAGATACGCAGTATTTT. Protein: CASSRQGGGDTQYF. The chain is built from TRBV5-8 and TRBJ2-3, with 9 nucleotides matching TRBD1. After removal of 5 bases from V and 5 bases from J, the junction contained 6 bases not matched to a gene. The CDR3 spans 14 residues. CDR1 is SGHTS and CDR2 is YDEGEE in the germline V gene.

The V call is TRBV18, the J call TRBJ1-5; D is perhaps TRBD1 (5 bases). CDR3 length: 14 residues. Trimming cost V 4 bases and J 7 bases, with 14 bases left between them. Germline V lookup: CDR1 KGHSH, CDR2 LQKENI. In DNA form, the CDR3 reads TGTGCCAGCTCACGGTCCAGGGAGGAGCAGCCCCAGCATTTT. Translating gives CASSRSREEQPQHF. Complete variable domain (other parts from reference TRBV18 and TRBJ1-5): NAGVMQNPRHLVRRRGQEARLRCSPMKGHSHVYWYRQLPEEGLKFMVYLQKENIIDESGMPKERFSAEFPKEGPSILRIQQVVRGDSAAYFCASSRSREEQPQHFGDGTRLSIL.

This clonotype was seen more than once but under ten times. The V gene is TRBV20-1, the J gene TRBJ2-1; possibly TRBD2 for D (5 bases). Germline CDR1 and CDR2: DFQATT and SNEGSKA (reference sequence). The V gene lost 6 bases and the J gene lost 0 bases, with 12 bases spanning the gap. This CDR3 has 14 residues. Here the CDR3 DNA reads TGCAGTGCGATTATGGGGAGCTCCTACAATGAGCAGTTCTTC. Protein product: CSAIMGSSYNEQFF.

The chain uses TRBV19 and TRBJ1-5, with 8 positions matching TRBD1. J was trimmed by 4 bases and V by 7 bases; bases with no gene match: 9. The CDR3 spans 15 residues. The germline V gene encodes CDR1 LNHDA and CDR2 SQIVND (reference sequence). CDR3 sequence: CASIEYGQGNQPQHF. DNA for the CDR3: TGTGCCAGTATTGAGTATGGACAGGGAAATCAGCCCCAGCATTTT.

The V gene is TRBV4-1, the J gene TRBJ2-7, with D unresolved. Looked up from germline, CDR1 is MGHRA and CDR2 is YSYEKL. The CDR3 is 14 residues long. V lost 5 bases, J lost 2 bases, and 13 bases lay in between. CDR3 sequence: CASSRRAETYEQYF. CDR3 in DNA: TGCGCCAGCAGCAGGCGAGCAGAAACCTACGAGCAGTACTTC.

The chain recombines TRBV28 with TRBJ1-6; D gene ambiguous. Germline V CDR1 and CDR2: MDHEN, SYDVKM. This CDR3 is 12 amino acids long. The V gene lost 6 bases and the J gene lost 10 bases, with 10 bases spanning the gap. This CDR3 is CASSPLMSPLHF. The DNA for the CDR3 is TGTGCCAGCAGCCCTTTGATGTCACCCCTCCACTTT.

CDR3 DNA: TGTGCCAGCTCACCACCGAGGGGGGCGGCTCAGGACACTGAAGCTTTCTTT. Translation: CASSPPRGAAQDTEAFF. The chain is built from TRBV18 and TRBJ1-1; tentative D call: TRBD1 (6 bases). From germline, CDR1 is KGHSH and CDR2 LQKENI. This CDR3 comprises 17 residues. With 0 bases removed from V and 3 bases from J, the gap between germline ends came to 17 bases.

CDR3: CASSQARGRTDTQYF. As DNA, the CDR3 is TGTGCCAGCAGCCAAGCCCGGGGGCGCACAGATACGCAGTATTTT. This rearrangement joins TRBV4-2 to TRBJ2-3; D could derive from TRBD1 or TRBD2 (6 bases each). Looked up from germline, CDR1 is LGHNA and CDR2 is YNFKEQ. The CDR3 covers 15 residues. V dropped 1 base and J dropped 1 base, with 9 bases sitting between them.

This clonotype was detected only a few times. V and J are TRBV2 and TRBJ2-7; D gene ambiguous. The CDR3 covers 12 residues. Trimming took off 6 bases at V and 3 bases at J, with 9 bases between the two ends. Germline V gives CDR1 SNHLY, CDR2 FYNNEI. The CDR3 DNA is TGTGCCAGCAGACGGACGCACTACGAGCAGTACTTC. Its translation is CASRRTHYEQYF. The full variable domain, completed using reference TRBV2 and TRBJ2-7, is EPEVTQTPSHQVTQMGQEVILRCVPISNHLYFYWYRQILGQKVEFLVSFYNNEISEKSEIFDDQFSVERPDGSNFTLKIRSTKLEDSAMYFCASRRTHYEQYFGPGTRLTVT.

CDR3 protein: CASSPWGRGNTGELFF. In DNA form, the CDR3 reads TGTGCCAGCAGCCCCTGGGGCCGGGGGAACACCGGGGAGCTGTTTTTT. This chain joins TRBV27 and TRBJ2-2; D tentatively fits TRBD1 or TRBD2 (5 bases each). The germline gives CDR1 MNHEY, CDR2 SMNVEV (reference sequence). The CDR3 has 16 amino acids. V was clipped by 6 bases and J by 1 base, with 15 bases between them.

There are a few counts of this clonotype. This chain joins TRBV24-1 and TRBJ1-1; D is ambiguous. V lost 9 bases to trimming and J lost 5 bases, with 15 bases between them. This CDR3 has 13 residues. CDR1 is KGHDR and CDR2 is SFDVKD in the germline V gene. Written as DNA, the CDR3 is TGTGCCACCCCTGATGAGTCGAGGACTGAAGCTTTCTTT. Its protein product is CATPDESRTEAFF.

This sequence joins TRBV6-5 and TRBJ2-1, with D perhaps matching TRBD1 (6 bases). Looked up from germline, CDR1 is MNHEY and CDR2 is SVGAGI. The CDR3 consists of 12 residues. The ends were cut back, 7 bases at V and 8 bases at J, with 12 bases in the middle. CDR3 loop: CASKQGPDEQFF. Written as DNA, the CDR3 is TGTGCCAGCAAACAGGGTCCGGATGAGCAGTTCTTC.

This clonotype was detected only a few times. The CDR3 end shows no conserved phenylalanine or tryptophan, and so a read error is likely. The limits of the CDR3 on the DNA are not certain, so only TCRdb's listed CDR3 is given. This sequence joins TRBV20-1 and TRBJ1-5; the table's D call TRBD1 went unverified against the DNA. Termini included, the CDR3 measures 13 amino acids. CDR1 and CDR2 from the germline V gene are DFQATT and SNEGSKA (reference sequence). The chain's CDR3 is CSARDKGIRVPSI.

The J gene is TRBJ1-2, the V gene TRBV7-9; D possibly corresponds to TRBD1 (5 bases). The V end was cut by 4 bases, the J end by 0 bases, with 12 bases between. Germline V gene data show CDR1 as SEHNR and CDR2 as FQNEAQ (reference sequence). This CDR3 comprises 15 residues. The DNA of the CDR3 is TGTGCCAGCAGCTCTCATGGGGGAACTAACTATGGCTACACCTTC. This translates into CASSSHGGTNYGYTF. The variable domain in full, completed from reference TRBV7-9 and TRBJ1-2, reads DTGVSQNPRHKITKRGQNVTFRCDPISEHNRLYWYRQTLGQGPEFLTYFQNEAQLEKSRLLSDRFSAERPKGSFSTLEIQRTEQGDSAMYLCASSSHGGTNYGYTFGSGTRLTVV.

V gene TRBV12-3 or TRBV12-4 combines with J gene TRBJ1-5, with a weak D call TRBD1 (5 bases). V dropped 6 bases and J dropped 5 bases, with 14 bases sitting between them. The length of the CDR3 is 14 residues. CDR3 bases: TGTGCCAGCAGCTCTGACAGCGGCTATCAGCCCCAGCATTTT. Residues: CASSSDSGYQPQHF.

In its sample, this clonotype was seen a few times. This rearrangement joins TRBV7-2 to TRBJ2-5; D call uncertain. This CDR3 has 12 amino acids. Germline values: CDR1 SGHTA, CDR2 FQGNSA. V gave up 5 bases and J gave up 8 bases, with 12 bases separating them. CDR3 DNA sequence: TGTGCCAGCAGCCCGTCGCGAGGTACCCAGTACTTC. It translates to CASSPSRGTQYF.

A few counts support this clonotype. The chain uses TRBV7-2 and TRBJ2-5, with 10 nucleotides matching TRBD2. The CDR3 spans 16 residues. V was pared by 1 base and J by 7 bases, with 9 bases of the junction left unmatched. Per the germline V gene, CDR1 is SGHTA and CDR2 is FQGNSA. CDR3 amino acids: CASSLEVSGGLGTQYF. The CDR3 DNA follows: TGTGCCAGCAGCTTAGAAGTTAGCGGGGGGTTAGGGACCCAGTACTTC.